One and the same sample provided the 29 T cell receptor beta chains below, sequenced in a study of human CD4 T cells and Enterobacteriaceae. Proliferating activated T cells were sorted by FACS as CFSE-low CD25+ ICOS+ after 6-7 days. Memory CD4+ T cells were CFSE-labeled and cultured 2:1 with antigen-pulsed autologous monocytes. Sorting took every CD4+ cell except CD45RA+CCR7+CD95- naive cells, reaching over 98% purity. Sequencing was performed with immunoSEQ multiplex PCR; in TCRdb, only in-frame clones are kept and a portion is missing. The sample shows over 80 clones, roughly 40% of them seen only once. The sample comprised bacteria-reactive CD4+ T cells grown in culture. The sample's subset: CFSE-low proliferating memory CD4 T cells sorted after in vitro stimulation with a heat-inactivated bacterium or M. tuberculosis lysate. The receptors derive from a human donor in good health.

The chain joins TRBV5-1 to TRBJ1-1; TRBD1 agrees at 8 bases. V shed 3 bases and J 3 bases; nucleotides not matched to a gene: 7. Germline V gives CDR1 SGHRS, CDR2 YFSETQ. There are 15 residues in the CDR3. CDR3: CASSSGQGWDTEAFF. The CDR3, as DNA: TGCGCCAGCAGCTCAGGACAGGGATGGGACACTGAAGCTTTCTTT.

The DNA of the CDR3 is TGTGCCAGCAGCCTCCGTTGGAGAGACGCTGAAGCTTTCTTT. It yields the protein CASSLRWRDAEAFF. The chain recombines TRBV6-4 with TRBJ1-1; D unclear. Trimming shortened V by 6 bases and J by 6 bases, and 17 bases separated the two germline ends. The CDR3 sequence is 14 residues long. The germline CDR1 and CDR2 sequences are MRHNA and SNTAGT.

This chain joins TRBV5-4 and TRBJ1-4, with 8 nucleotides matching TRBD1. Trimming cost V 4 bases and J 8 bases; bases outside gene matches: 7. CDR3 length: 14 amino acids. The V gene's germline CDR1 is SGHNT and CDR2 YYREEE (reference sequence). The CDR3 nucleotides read TGTGCCAGCAGCCGAAACAGGGGGGACGAAAAACTGTTTTTT. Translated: CASSRNRGDEKLFF.

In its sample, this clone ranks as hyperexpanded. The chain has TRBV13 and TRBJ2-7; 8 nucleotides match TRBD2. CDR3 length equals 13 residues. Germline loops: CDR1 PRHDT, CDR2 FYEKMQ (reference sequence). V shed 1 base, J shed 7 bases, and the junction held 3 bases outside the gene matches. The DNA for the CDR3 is TGTGCCAGCAGCTTAGCGGGAGGGTATGAGCAGTACTTC. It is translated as CASSLAGGYEQYF.

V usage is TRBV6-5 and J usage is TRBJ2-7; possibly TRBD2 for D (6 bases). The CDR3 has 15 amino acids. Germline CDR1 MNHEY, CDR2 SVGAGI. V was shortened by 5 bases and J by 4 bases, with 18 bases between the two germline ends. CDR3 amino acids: CASSPRTGVWYEQYF. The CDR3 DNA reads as TGTGCCAGCAGTCCTAGGACGGGAGTATGGTACGAGCAGTACTTC.

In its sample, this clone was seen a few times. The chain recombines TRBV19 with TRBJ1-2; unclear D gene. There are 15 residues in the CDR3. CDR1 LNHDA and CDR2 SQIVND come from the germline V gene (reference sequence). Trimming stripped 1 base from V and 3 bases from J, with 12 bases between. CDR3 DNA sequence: TGTGCCAGTAGTATAGGCCCCCGACAACACTATGGCTACACCTTC. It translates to CASSIGPRQHYGYTF.

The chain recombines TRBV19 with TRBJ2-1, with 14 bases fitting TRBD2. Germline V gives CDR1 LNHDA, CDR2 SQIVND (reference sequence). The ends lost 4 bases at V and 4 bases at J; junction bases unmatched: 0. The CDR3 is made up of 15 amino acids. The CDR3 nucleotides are TGTGCCAGTAGTAGACTAGCGGGGGGGTACAATGAGCAGTTCTTC. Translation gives CASSRLAGGYNEQFF.

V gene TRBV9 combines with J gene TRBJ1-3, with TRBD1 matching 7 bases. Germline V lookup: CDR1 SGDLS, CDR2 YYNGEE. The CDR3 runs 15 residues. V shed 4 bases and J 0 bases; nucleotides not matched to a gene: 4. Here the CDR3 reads CASSWGQSSGNTIYF. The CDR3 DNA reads TGTGCCAGCAGCTGGGGACAGAGCTCTGGAAACACCATATATTTT.

This CDR3 is CASSPGQGNYGYTF. CDR3 nucleotides: TGTGCCAGCAGCCCCGGACAGGGAAACTATGGCTACACCTTC. The gene calls are TRBV7-9 and TRBJ1-2; the match to TRBD1 covers 8 bases. Germline V gene lookup returns CDR1 SEHNR and CDR2 FQNEAQ (reference sequence). Trimming at V came to 5 bases and at J to 2 bases, leaving 4 bases not matched to a gene. The CDR3 runs 14 residues. The full variable domain, rest sourced from reference TRBV7-9 and TRBJ1-2, is DTGVSQNPRHKITKRGQNVTFRCDPISEHNRLYWYRQTLGQGPEFLTYFQNEAQLEKSRLLSDRFSAERPKGSFSTLEIQRTEQGDSAMYLCASSPGQGNYGYTFGSGTRLTVV.

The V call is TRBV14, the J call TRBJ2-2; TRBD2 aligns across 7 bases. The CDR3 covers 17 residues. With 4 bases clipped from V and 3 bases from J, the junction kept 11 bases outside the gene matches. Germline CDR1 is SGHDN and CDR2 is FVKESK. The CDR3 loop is CASSLHRASGYTGELFF. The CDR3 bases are TGTGCCAGCAGCCTCCACCGGGCTAGCGGTTACACCGGGGAGCTGTTTTTT.

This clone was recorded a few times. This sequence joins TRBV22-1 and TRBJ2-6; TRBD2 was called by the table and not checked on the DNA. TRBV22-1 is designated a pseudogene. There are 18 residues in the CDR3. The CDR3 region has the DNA TGTCCTGGGAGACTACGAAGAAACGAACAAAGTCGGGCCAACGTCCTGACTTTC. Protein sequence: CPGRLRRNEQSRANVLTF.

This CDR3 is CASSQERGRILSGANVLTF. Written as DNA, the CDR3 is TGCGCCAGCAGCCAAGAGAGGGGGCGCATACTTTCTGGGGCCAACGTCCTGACTTTC. J is TRBJ2-6 and V is TRBV4-1; TRBD1 matches 7 bases. The CDR3 is 19 residues long. Per the germline V gene, CDR1 is MGHRA and CDR2 is YSYEKL. J gave up 1 base and V 0 bases, and 9 bases lay outside the gene matches.

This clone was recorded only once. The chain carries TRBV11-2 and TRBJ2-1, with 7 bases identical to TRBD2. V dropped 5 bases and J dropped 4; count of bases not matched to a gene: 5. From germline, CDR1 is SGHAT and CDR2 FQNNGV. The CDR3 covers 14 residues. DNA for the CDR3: TGTGCCAGCAGCCTTAGCGGGTTTTACAATGAGCAGTTCTTC. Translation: CASSLSGFYNEQFF.

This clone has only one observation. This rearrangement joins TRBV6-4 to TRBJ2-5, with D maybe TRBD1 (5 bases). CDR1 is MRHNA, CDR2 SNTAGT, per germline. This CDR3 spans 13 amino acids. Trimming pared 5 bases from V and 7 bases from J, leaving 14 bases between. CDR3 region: CASSTDISGTQYF. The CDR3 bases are TGTGCCAGCAGTACGGACATCTCAGGGACCCAGTACTTC.

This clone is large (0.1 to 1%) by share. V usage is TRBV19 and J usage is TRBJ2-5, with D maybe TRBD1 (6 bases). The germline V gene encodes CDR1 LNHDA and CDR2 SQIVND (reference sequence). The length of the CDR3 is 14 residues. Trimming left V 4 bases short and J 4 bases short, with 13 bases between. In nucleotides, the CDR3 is TGTGCCAGTAGTACACAGGGTGGGTCAGAGACCCAGTACTTC. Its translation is CASSTQGGSETQYF.

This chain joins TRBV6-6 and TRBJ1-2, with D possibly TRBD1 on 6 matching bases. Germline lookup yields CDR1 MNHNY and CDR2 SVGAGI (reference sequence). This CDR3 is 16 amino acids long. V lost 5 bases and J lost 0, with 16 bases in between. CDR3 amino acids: CASSPSPGTTNYGYTF. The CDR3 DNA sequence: TGTGCCAGCAGTCCCTCCCCCGGGACAACTAACTATGGCTACACCTTC.

CDR3 region: CASSIRSYGYTF. CDR3 coding DNA: TGTGCCAGTAGTATACGGTCCTATGGCTACACCTTC. V and J are TRBV19 and TRBJ1-2, with D unresolved. CDR3 length: 12 amino acids. The germline V gene has CDR1 LNHDA and CDR2 SQIVND (reference sequence). V dropped 2 bases and J dropped 4 bases, with 5 bases sitting between them.

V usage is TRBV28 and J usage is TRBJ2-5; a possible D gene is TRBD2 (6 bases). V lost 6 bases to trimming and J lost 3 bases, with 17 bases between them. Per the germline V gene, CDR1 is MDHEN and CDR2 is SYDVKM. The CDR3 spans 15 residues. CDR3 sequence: CASSSSWGVEETQYF. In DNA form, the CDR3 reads TGTGCCAGCAGCTCCTCTTGGGGGGTGGAAGAGACCCAGTACTTC. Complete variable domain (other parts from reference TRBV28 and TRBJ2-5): DVKVTQSSRYLVKRTGEKVFLECVQDMDHENMFWYRQDPGLGLRLIYFSYDVKMKEKGDIPEGYSVSREKKERFSLILESASTNQTSMYLCASSSSWGVEETQYFGPGTRLLVL.

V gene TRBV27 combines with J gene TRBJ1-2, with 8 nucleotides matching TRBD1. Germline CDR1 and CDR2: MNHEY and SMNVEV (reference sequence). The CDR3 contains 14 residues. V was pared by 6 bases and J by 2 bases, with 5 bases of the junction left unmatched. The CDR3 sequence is CASSPGQGNYGYTF. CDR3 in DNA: TGTGCCAGCAGCCCCGGACAGGGAAACTATGGCTACACCTTC.

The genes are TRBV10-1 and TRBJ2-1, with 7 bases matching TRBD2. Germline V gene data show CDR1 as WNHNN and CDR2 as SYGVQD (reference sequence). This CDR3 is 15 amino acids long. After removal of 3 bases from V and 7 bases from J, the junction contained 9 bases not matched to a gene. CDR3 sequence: CASSDSGAYRNEQFF. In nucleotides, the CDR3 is TGCGCCAGCAGTGACAGCGGGGCGTATCGTAATGAGCAGTTCTTC.

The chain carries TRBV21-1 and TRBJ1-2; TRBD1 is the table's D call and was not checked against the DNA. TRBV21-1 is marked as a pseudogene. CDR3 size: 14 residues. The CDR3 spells CASSPGQGNYGYTF. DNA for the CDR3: TGTGCCAGCAGCCCCGGACAGGGAAACTATGGCTACACCTTC.

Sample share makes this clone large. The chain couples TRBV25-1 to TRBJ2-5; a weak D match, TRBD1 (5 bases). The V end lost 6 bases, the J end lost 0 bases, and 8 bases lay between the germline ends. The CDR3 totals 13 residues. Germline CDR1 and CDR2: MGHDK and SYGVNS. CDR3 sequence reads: CASSRQYQETQYF. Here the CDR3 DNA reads TGTGCCAGCAGCCGACAGTACCAAGAGACCCAGTACTTC.

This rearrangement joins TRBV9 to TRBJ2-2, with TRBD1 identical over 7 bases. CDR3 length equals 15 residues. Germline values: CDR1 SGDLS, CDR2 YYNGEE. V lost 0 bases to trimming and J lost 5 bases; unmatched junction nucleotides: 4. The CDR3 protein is CASSVGQGRTGELFF. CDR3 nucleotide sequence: TGTGCCAGCAGCGTAGGACAGGGAAGAACCGGGGAGCTGTTTTTT.

The CDR3 bases are TGTGCCAGCAGCTTAGAAGGGTCGTATCAGCCCCAGCATTTT. Encoded protein: CASSLEGSYQPQHF. The rearrangement links TRBV7-9 to TRBJ1-5, with D hard to call. V lost 1 base to trimming and J lost 5 bases, with 9 bases between them. The CDR3 sequence is 14 residues long. Germline V gene lookup returns CDR1 SEHNR and CDR2 FQNEAQ (reference sequence).

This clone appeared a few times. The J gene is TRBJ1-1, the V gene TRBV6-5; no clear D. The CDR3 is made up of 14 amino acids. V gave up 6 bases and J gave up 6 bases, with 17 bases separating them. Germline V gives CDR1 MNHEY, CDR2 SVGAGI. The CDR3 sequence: CASSLRWRDAEAFF. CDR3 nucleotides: TGTGCCAGCAGCCTCCGTTGGAGAGACGCTGAAGCTTTCTTT.

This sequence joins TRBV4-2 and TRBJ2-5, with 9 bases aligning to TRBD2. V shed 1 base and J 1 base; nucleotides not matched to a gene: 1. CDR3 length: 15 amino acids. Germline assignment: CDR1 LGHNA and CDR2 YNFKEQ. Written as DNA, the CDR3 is TGTGCCAGCAGCCAAGGGACTAGCGTCCAAGAGACCCAGTACTTC. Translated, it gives CASSQGTSVQETQYF.

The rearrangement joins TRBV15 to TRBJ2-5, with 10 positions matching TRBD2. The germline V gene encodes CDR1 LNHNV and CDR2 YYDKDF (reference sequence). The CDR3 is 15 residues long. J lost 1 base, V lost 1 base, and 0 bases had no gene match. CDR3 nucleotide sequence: TGTGCCACCAGCAGAGGGACTAGCGGCCAAGAGACCCAGTACTTC. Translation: CATSRGTSGQETQYF.

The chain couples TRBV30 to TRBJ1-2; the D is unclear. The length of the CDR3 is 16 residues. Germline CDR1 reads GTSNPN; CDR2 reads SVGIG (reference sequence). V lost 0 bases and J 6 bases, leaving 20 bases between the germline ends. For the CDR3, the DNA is TGTGCCTGGAGTGTAATGGGCGGCAGCCCCGGGGATGGCTACACCTTC. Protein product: CAWSVMGGSPGDGYTF. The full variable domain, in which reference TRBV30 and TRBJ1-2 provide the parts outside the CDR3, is SQTIHQWPATLVQPVGSPLSLECTVEGTSNPNLYWYRQAAGRGLQLLFYSVGIGQISSEVPQNLSASRPQDRQFILSSKKLLLSDSGFYLCAWSVMGGSPGDGYTFGSGTRLTVV.

The CDR3 loop reads CASSLPVENTIYF. Written as DNA, the CDR3 is TGTGCCAGCAGTTTACCAGTAGAAAACACCATATATTTT. This chain connects TRBV28 to TRBJ1-3, with D uncertain. Germline loops: CDR1 MDHEN, CDR2 SYDVKM. Trimming took 2 bases from V and 6 from J, leaving 8 bases between them. The CDR3 covers 13 residues.